This T cell receptor beta chain was captured by sequencing in a study of response to subunit inactivated influenza vaccine. TCRdb re-called the RT-PCR reads with MiXCR, one entry per CDR3 protein. Among about 800,000 distinct CDR3 sequences, roughly 20% were seen once, and the ten largest hold roughly a tenth. The ends were cut back, 1 base at V and 5 bases at J, with 14 bases in the middle. There are 15 residues in the CDR3. Germline loops: CDR1 LGHNA, CDR2 YNFKEQ. This clonotype was seen a handful of times. Its antigen is not identified. Study conclusions and caveats: The authors put forward the suggestion that each seasonal influenza vaccination may bring in only a limited number of new T cells.

V is TRBV4-2 and J is TRBJ2-5; weak D call: TRBD2 (5 bases). The origin of this receptor is a man aged 45 to 65 who received an inactivated influenza vaccine. Sequenced material: PBMCs from blood, taken 5 days after vaccination. The CDR3 is CASSQGTGNGETQYF. Here the CDR3 DNA reads TGTGCCAGCAGCCAAGGGACCGGGAATGGGGAGACCCAGTACTTC.